The present T cell receptor beta chain was sequenced within a study of metastatic and nonmetastatic thyroid tumors. On the study more broadly: Comparative analysis of repertoires was undertaken across blood and tumor or nodule tissue obtained from malignant and benign thyroid patients. General study results and limits: Benign nodules reportedly had significantly lower TCR beta diversity than malignant thyroid tumors in blood and tumor.

The ends were cut back, 3 bases at V and 8 bases at J, with 17 bases in the middle. Per germline, CDR1 SGHRS and CDR2 YFSETQ. The CDR3 loop spans 15 amino acids. All patients reached thyroid surgery having received no treatment beforehand. This clone is termed medium-sized. Its antigen is as yet unknown. Original processing notes: For papillary thyroid cancer, a distant-metastasis classifier was constructed from CDR3 differences observed across clinicopathological groups. Using MiXCR, TCRdb reanalyzed the PCR reads. TCRdb, not the authors, supplied the V and J calls. This sample has thousands of clones, with about 20% found just once.

The V call is TRBV5-1, the J call TRBJ1-4; D uncertain. The sequenced material came from tumor tissue. This clonotype was sampled from a female donor with papillary thyroid cancer or a benign thyroid nodule (not recorded which). Some clones in this sample may be carry-over from other donors' samples. As DNA, the CDR3 is TGCGCCAGCAGCTCCCAGCCCGGTGTAAAGGAAAAACTGTTTTTT. This translates into CASSSQPGVKEKLFF.